This T cell receptor (beta chain) was retrieved from a study of Graves' ophthalmopathy and Graves' hyperthyroidism. There are many counts of this clonotype. CDR3 size: 12 residues. Germline V gene data show CDR1 as LNHNV and CDR2 as YYDKDF (reference sequence). V was shortened by 0 bases and J by 11 bases, with 10 bases between the two germline ends. Other autoimmune diseases, uncontrolled infections, pregnancy or lactation ruled patients out of participation. Amplification of the TCR beta CDR3 regions used RNA transcripts (as template). HTBI primers served in a first-round RT-PCR, which a second-round multiplex PCR followed. TCRdb passed the multiplex PCR reads through MiXCR, listing each CDR3 protein once. The sample yields just over 400,000 distinct CDR3 sequences, approximately 21% seen once.

J is TRBJ2-5 and V is TRBV15; D gene unclear. What was sequenced was peripheral blood. This TCR was sampled from a woman in her late teens or twenties with stable Graves' hyperthyroidism. The CDR3 DNA reads as TGTGCCACCAGCAGAGACTCTAGATCTCAGTACTTC. Its protein product is CATSRDSRSQYF.